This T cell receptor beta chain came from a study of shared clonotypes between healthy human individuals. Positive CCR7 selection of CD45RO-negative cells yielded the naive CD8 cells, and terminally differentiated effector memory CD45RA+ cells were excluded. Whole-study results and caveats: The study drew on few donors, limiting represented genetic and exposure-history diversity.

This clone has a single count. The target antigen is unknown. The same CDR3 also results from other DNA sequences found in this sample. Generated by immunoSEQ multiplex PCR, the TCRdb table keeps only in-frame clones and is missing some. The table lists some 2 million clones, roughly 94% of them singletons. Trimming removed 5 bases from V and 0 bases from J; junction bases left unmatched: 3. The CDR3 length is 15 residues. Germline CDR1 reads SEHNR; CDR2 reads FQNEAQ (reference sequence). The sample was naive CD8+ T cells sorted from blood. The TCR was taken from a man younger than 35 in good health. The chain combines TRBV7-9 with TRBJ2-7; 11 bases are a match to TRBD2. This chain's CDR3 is CASSPGTSGSYEQYF. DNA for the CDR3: TGTGCCAGCAGCCCCGGGACTAGCGGCTCCTACGAGCAGTACTTC.